A selection of T cell receptor beta chains follows, all from one sample in a study of blood T cell repertoires in COVID-19. Clones were sequenced by immunoSEQ multiplex PCR, and TCRdb holds only the in-frame ones, with some missing. The data contain 85,000 to 95,000 clones, around 88% of them singletons. What was sequenced was peripheral blood. The source of these receptors is a man aged 55-75 years with acute or convalescent COVID-19. Both conserved end residues are trimmed from each CDR3. The order of the fields is CDR3 protein, clone size, V gene, CDR3 length. The size of a clone is reported for some rows only, either as once, few or many, or as a class for expanded clones.

ASSPYGPGGYT	once	TRBV14	11
ASSLWTGDYGYT	NA	TRBV5-4	12
ASSLTSGPDNEQF	NA	TRBV5-1	13
ASLRGGDIDEQF	NA	TRBV18	12
ASSADRGTYNSPLH	NA	TRBV2	14
SARSNEQF	NA	TRBV20-1	8
ASSLLGSAYEQY	NA	TRBV5-1	12
AWTQTEAF	NA	TRBV30	8
ASSVTSGGLGNEQF	NA	TRBV10-1	14
AISELTGTGNTIY	NA	TRBV10-3	13
ASGSGETSTDTQY	NA	TRBV12-5	13
ASSPAQAPPF	NA	TRBV18	10
ASSMGGADGTDTQY	NA	TRBV19	14
SVRMVEYGYT	NA	TRBV29-1	10
ASTPWPSYNEQF	NA	TRBV6-5	12
ASSQETGTSGRDEQF	NA	TRBV4-2	15
SASPPGQIYEQY	NA	TRBV20-1	12
ATSSPERDGVNGYT	NA	TRBV15	14
SVEGQSHPGELF	once	TRBV29-1	12
ASSARRGITEAF	NA	TRBV25-1	12
ASSLNRGIGDTQY	NA	TRBV13	13
ASSQDLHEKGANPSYEQY	NA	TRBV4-1	18
ASSYSLGQVPDEAF	once	TRBV5-1	14
SVESGGASDEQF	NA	TRBV29-1	12
ASSFPVGGPAF	NA	TRBV28	11
ASPGNPKFTDTQY	NA	TRBV21-1	13
ASSQPSGSGIYEQY	NA	TRBV28	14
ASSGLTSGGPETQY	NA	TRBV6-1	14
ASSLAGVIYGNTIY	NA	TRBV5-1	14
ASSDLGQSSNQPQH	NA	TRBV5-5	14
ASSNGAGFYTDTQY	NA	TRBV19	14
ASSVDEGRETQY	NA	TRBV9	12
ASSLALAGGQAQY	NA	TRBV7-6	13
ASSYQGADNSPLH	NA	TRBV6-6	13
ASSVEGQSGNTIY	NA	TRBV6-1	13
ASSEYRENTEAF	once	TRBV10-1	12
ASSIEAGYSDTQY	NA	TRBV19	13
ASRSQGPYNEQF	NA	TRBV6-5	12
ASGRGQGAGEQY	NA	TRBV12-5	12
ASSIPPGHSINEKLF	few	TRBV6-2/TRBV6-3	15
ASSTQLPATSGDTDTQY	NA	TRBV14	17